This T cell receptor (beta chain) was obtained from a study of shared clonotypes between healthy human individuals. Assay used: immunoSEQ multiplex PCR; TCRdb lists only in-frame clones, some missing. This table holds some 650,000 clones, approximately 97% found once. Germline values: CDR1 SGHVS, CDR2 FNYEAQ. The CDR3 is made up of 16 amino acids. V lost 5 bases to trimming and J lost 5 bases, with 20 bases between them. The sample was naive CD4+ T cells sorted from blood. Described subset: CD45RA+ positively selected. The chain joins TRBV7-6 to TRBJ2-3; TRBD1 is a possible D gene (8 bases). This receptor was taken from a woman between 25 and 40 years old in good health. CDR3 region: CASSAPSGGGRDTQYF. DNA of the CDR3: TGTGCCAGCAGCGCACCTTCAGGGGGCGGGAGAGATACGCAGTATTTT.